The rows below give T cell receptor beta chains drawn from one sample of a study of Ad26.COV2.S vaccination and SARS-CoV-2 variants. Sequenced by immunoSEQ multiplex PCR; TCRdb stores in-frame clones only, minus some. The sample has hundreds of thousands of clones; 80% to 95% are singletons. Sequenced material: peripheral blood, taken in a trial of Ad26.COV2.S vaccine versus placebo. Every receptor here comes from a person aged 18 to 59 who received the Ad26.COV2.S COVID-19 vaccine or a placebo. Both conserved end residues are part of each CDR3.

cdr3_length: 14
v_call: TRBV5-4
cdr3_aa: CASSETGGAYEQYF

cdr3_length: 14
v_call: TRBV27
cdr3_aa: CASSFREGNTEAFF

cdr3_length: 15
v_call: TRBV3-1/TRBV3-2
cdr3_aa: CASSPTSGSYNEQFF

cdr3_length: 14
v_call: TRBV6-1
cdr3_aa: CASSEVGTAWEQYF

cdr3_length: 15
v_call: TRBV5-1
cdr3_aa: CASSPGLGVTDTQYF

cdr3_length: 13
v_call: TRBV12-3/TRBV12-4
cdr3_aa: CASSLSNTGELFF

cdr3_length: 14
v_call: TRBV18
cdr3_aa: CASFRQGALGEAFF

cdr3_length: 12
v_call: TRBV7-8
cdr3_aa: CASSPILYGYTF

cdr3_length: 17
v_call: TRBV20-1
cdr3_aa: CSASESVAGPFGNTIYF

cdr3_length: 16
v_call: TRBV11-3
cdr3_aa: CASSLGLQGGAGELFF

cdr3_length: 18
v_call: TRBV11-3
cdr3_aa: CASSLDHSGSLNTGELFF

cdr3_length: 16
v_call: TRBV19
cdr3_aa: CASSIEMTASNQPQHF

cdr3_length: 16
v_call: TRBV2
cdr3_aa: CASSPSSGRPTDTQYF

cdr3_length: 17
v_call: TRBV14
cdr3_aa: CASSQDLIAGGRNEQFF

cdr3_length: 18
v_call: TRBV4-1
cdr3_aa: CASSQGGGFFGPTDTQYF

cdr3_length: 15
v_call: TRBV5-1
cdr3_aa: CASSPGQSRGDEQYF

cdr3_length: 15
v_call: TRBV5-5
cdr3_aa: CASSLGKLAGETQYF